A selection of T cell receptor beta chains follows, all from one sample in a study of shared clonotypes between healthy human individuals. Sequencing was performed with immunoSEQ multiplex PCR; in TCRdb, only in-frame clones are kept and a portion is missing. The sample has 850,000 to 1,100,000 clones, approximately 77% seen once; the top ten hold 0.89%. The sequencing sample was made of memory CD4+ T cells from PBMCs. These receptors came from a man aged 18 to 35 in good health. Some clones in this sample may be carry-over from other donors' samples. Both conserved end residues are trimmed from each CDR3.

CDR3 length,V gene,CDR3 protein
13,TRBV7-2,ASSPQAGSHSPLH
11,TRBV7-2,ASSRQGGTEAF
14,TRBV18,ASSLHRDRGGDIQY
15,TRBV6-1,ASSEEIIRVGSAEAF
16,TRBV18,ASSRRGGVISGNHEQY
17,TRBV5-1,ASSAGMTSGRVLYNEQF
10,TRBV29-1,SAGAVSDEQY
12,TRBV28,ASSLGHSNQPQH
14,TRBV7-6,ASSPLTGGSLDEQF
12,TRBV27,ASSLSRQWGEQY
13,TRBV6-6,ASSYDLRVGQPQH
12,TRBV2,ASSKGSSYNEQF
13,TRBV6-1,ASSEVSLTSDTQY
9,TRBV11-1,ATYTGMGQY
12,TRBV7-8,ASSGGLAGGSLD
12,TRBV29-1,SVEHGTGSSEQY
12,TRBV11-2,ASSLVGGVREQY
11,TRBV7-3,ASSPRPDYGYT
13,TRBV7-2,AIRTISGATDTQY
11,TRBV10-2,ASNLDPYNEQF
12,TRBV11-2,ASSRPTSGYEQY
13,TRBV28,ASSRRTGAHNEQF
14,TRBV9,ASGPAGGSSTDTQY
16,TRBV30,AWSVGDAGTGSEETQY
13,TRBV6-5,ASSPWDRVNTEAF
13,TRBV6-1,ASHPSGPNTGELF
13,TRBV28,ASRVTDREGTEAF
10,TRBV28,ATSKRDEKLF
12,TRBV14,ASSLQGWGTEAF
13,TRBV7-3,ASSLNYAGSGTQY
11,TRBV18,ASSPLGANEQF
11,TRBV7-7,ASSLAVGVEQF
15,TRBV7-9,ASSLAYGTDSNQPQH
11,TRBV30,AWSPPWTGRKH
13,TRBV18,ASSWTGTEGTEAF
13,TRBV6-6,ASSYFGRAGTEAF
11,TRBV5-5,ASSRTAQETQY
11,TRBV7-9,ARRGSNTGELF
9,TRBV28,ATTWDYEQY
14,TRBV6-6,ASSKLAGGNTDTQY
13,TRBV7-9,ASGYRVSSYNEQF
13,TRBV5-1,ASSLVGQMNTEAF
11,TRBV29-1,SAAVGTGSGYT
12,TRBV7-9,ASSSPRGAYEQY
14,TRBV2,ASRGTGGRSGEKLF
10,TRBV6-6,ASSPGAETQY
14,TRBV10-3,AISESRTGGGYGYT
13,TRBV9,ASSVAAYGGLGYT
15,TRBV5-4,ASSGESLAGVGETQY
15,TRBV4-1,ASSQVDLRSGANVLT
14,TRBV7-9,ASSLPAGIRDEKLF
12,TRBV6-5,ASSPGGVSYEQY
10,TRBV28,ASTTGRDTQY